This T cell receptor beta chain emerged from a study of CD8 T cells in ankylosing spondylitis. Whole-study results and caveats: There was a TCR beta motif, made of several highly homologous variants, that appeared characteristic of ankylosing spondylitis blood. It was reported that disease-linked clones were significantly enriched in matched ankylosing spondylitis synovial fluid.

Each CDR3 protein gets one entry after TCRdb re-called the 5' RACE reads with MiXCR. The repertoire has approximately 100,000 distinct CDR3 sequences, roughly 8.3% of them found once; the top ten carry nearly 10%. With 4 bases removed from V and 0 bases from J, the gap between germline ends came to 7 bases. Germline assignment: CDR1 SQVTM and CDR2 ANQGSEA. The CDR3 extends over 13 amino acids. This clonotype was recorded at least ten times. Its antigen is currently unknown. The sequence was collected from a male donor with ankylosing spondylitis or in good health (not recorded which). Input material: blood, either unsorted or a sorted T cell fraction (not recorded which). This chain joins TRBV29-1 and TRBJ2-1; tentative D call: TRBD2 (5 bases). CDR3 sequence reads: CSVVANSYNEQFF. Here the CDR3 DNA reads TGCAGCGTTGTAGCGAACTCCTACAATGAGCAGTTCTTC.